This T cell receptor beta chain was sequenced during a study of cytomegalovirus exposure and HLA in healthy donors. Findings of the study overall: It was found in a later analysis that first-cohort TCR clusters tended to co-occur in the 120 validation repertoires. Investigators reported 150 to 200 TCR beta chains as tied to cytomegalovirus. Cytomegalovirus status was reportedly diagnosed by the classifier with high specificity and sensitivity.

The protocol was immunoSEQ multiplex PCR, while the TCRdb copy is restricted to in-frame clones and leaves out a portion. The sample lists more than 250,000 clones, about 92% occurring once. CDR3 size: 15 residues. The germline gives CDR1 MNHEY, CDR2 SVGAGI. V lost 6 bases, J lost 1 base, and 15 bases lay in between. A remark on this clone: What it binds is unknown.

This sequence joins TRBV6-5 and TRBJ2-5, with a weak D call TRBD2 (6 bases). The source material was PBMCs. The TCR sequence derives from a woman between 25 and 40 years old in good health and CMV-seronegative. This chain's CDR3 is CASREGVGGQETQYF. In DNA form, the CDR3 reads TGTGCCAGCAGGGAGGGCGTCGGGGGCCAAGAGACCCAGTACTTC.